The present TCR beta chain was sequenced within a study of human T cells and chemical hapten exposure. In the original workflow: Samples held a median of roughly 100,000 TCRs, range roughly 20,000–750,000. TCRdb used MiXCR to reprocess the RACE reads, holding one entry per CDR3 protein. Clone size and V and J calls follow TCRdb, not the original study. The sample lists 300,000 to 450,000 distinct CDR3 sequences; about 5.4% were seen once. With regard to this clonotype: Antigen: not known. The junction departs from the called germline gene at one end, perhaps through a read error.

Noted time point: pre-sensitization, week 0. Treatment denoted: therapeutic diphenylcyclopropenone sensitization with weekly scalp DPC. Unfractionated whole blood was the source from which total RNA was extracted. Whole-study findings and limits: The study found expanded TCRs formed significantly more large CDR3 similarity clusters than controls.

The V gene's germline CDR1 is SNHLY and CDR2 FYNNEI. There are 15 residues in the CDR3. The receptor comes from a woman aged 18-29 years with alopecia areata. Some clones in this sample may be carry-over from other donors' samples. V and J are TRBV2 and TRBJ2-2; D possibly corresponds to TRBD2 (5 bases). Sequenced here: whole blood, sampled in connection with sensitization to the hapten diphenylcyclopropenone (DPC). CDR3 nucleotides: TGTGCCAGCAGTTCGACGGACCCGAACACCGGGGAGCCGTTTTTT. Translated: CASSSTDPNTGEPFF.